This T cell receptor beta chain was documented in a study of T cells and Merkel cell carcinoma outcomes. Sequencing was performed with immunoSEQ multiplex PCR; in TCRdb, only in-frame clones are kept and a portion is missing. The sample comprises 6,000 or so clones, 70% to 75% of which are singletons, and more than 13% rests with the top ten. With respect to this clone: As yet, its antigen is unknown.

The study, taken as a whole, reports: Reportedly, T-cell repertoire with density predicts Merkel cell carcinoma outcomes.

V dropped 4 bases and J dropped 8 bases, with 17 bases sitting between them. CDR1 and CDR2 (germline): MNHEY, SMNVEV (reference sequence). The CDR3 is 15 residues long. This chain connects TRBV27 to TRBJ1-4, with a tentative D call TRBD1 (6 bases). Input material: tumor tissue from Merkel cell carcinoma. This clonotype originated in a human donor with Merkel cell carcinoma. Some clones in this sample may be carry-over from other donors' samples. Written as DNA, the CDR3 is TGTGCCAGCAGTTCTCTTACAGGGACTCGGGAAAAACTGTTTTTT. The encoded protein is CASSSLTGTREKLFF.